This T cell receptor beta chain is from a study of shared clonotypes between healthy human individuals. As for the study in general: Researchers assigned three CD4 naive, three CD4 memory, two CD8 naive and one CD8 memory plate to each donor.

Naive CD8 populations comprised CD45RO-negative cells positively selected for CCR7, excluding terminally differentiated effector memory CD45RA+ cells. Overall study results and limits: Naive CD4 clonotype sharing across four donors was around 5%. Clonotype sharing among donors likely depends on sequencing depth.

Notes on this clone: Its antigen remains unknown.

In the study's own analysis: ImmunoSEQ output held junction-only sequences without quality scores, so filtering differed. Generated by immunoSEQ multiplex PCR, the TCRdb table keeps only in-frame clones and is missing some. The DNA was the basis for D and trimming; V, J and clone size are from that table. The sample contains 560,000 or so clones, around 96% of which appear only once. The sequence came from a woman aged 30 to 39 in good health. Sequenced sample: naive CD8+ T cells sorted from blood.

CDR3 protein: CASSMTGTGHSYEQYF. DNA of the CDR3: TGTGCCAGCAGCATGACCGGGACAGGTCACTCCTACGAGCAGTACTTC. This chain joins TRBV5-6 and TRBJ2-7; 8 nucleotides agree with TRBD1. The V segment lost 4 bases and the J segment 0 bases; nucleotides outside the gene matches: 9. From germline, CDR1 is SGHDT and CDR2 YYEEEE. The CDR3 contains 16 residues. Complete variable domain (other parts from reference TRBV5-6 and TRBJ2-7): DAGVTQSPTHLIKTRGQQVTLRCSPKSGHDTVSWYQQALGQGPQFIFQYYEEEERQRGNFPDRFSGHQFPNYSSELNVNALLLGDSALYLCASSMTGTGHSYEQYFGPGTRLTVT.